The 12 T cell receptor beta chains in this list originate from one sample, sequenced in a study of T cell responses to AZD1222 COVID-19 vaccine (dated by TCRdb to 2020 to 2023). According to the study, the label for this sample's time point signals: baseline before first vaccination. The protocol used for the library was the immunoSEQ multiplex PCR assay. In its TCRdb copy, this immuneACCESS table keeps in-frame sequences only and misses some clones. Where compared with another copy, unresolved V genes explain less than half of these, and the others have no known cause. The sample table shows some 95,000 clones, and 86% are seen once. The ten largest make up just under 6.5% of the sample. The sequencing here drew on peripheral blood, taken on day 0 of AZD1222 vaccination. Every receptor here comes from an adult in good health.

This rearrangement joins TRBV24-1 to TRBJ2-2; D gene uncertain. Trimming pared 6 bases from V and 1 base from J, leaving 2 bases between. The germline V gene encodes CDR1 KGHDR and CDR2 SFDVKD. The CDR3 has 12 residues. CDR3 residues: CATSLNTGELFF. CDR3 in DNA: TGTGCCACCAGTTTGAACACCGGGGAGCTGTTTTTT.

This clone has only one observation. The genes are TRBV30 and TRBJ1-6; TRBD1 might be the D (6 bases). V was cut by 1 base and J by 7 bases, with 11 bases left in between. The V gene's germline CDR1 is GTSNPN and CDR2 SVGIG (reference sequence). This CDR3 is built from 14 residues. The CDR3 sequence is CAWSDGQRNSPLHF. For the CDR3, the DNA is TGTGCCTGGAGTGACGGACAGAGGAATTCACCCCTCCACTTT.

The gene calls are TRBV7-2 and TRBJ1-4; the D is unclear. Trimming took off 1 base at V and 7 bases at J, with 7 bases between the two ends. CDR3 length: 13 residues. Germline values: CDR1 SGHTA, CDR2 FQGNSA. The CDR3 reads CASSLERFEKLFF. The CDR3 bases are TGTGCCAGCAGCTTAGAGAGGTTTGAAAAACTGTTTTTT.

Only a few counts were recorded for this clone. The chain recombines TRBV10-3 with TRBJ2-7, with D unclear. The CDR3 has 11 amino acids. V was trimmed by 10 bases and J by 3 bases, leaving 10 bases between them. Germline CDR1 is ENHRY and CDR2 is SYGVKD. The DNA for the CDR3 is TGTGCCACCTCCATCAGCTACGAGCAGTACTTC. It encodes CATSISYEQYF.

The rearrangement joins TRBV2 to TRBJ2-3; no definite D call. Per the germline V gene, CDR1 is SNHLY and CDR2 is FYNNEI. The CDR3 totals 12 residues. Trimming removed 5 bases at V and 4 bases at J, with 7 bases between. CDR3 loop: CASSPLPDTQYF. The CDR3 nucleotides read TGTGCCAGCAGTCCACTACCAGATACGCAGTATTTT.

V is TRBV12-5 and J is TRBJ1-5; D remains unclear. Trimming pared 3 bases from V and 4 bases from J, leaving 7 bases between. The germline V gene has CDR1 LGHNT and CDR2 FRNRAP. This CDR3 is 13 amino acids long. This CDR3 reads CASGFGVNQPQHF. The CDR3 bases are TGTGCTAGTGGTTTCGGTGTAAATCAGCCCCAGCATTTT.

The genes are TRBV2 and TRBJ2-7; possible D gene TRBD1, 6 bases. CDR1 and CDR2 from the germline V gene are SNHLY and FYNNEI. The CDR3 loop spans 14 amino acids. V dropped 7 bases and J dropped 0 bases, with 13 bases sitting between them. CDR3 in DNA: TGTGCCAGCAAAGTAGGGGGTCTCTCCTACGAGCAGTACTTC. Protein: CASKVGGLSYEQYF.

The V and J genes are TRBV4-1 and TRBJ2-3; D ambiguous. The CDR3 sequence is 13 residues long. V lost 5 bases and J lost 0, with 6 bases in between. CDR1 MGHRA and CDR2 YSYEKL come from the germline V gene. CDR3 nucleotides: TGCGCCAGCAGCGCTAGTAGCACAGATACGCAGTATTTT. Its translation: CASSASSTDTQYF.

The chain carries TRBV11-3 and TRBJ2-5; a possible D gene is TRBD1 (6 bases). Trimming pared 4 bases from V and 2 bases from J, leaving 14 bases between. Germline assignment: CDR1 SGHNT and CDR2 YENEEA. The CDR3 consists of 15 residues. The chain's CDR3 is CASSSRTEVQETQYF. The CDR3 coding sequence is TGTGCCAGCAGCTCTCGGACAGAAGTTCAAGAGACCCAGTACTTC.

The genes are TRBV11-3 and TRBJ2-2; D is tentatively TRBD1 or TRBD2 (5 bases each). The V gene's germline CDR1 is SGHNT and CDR2 YENEEA. The CDR3 covers 14 residues. V gave up 5 bases and J gave up 4 bases, with 11 bases separating them. CDR3 in DNA: TGTGCCAGCAGCAGGCAGGGAGTCACCGGGGAGCTGTTTTTT. Encoded protein: CASSRQGVTGELFF. The full variable domain, in which reference TRBV11-3 and TRBJ2-2 provide the parts outside the CDR3, is EAGVVQSPRYKIIEKKQPVAFWCNPISGHNTLYWYLQNLGQGPELLIRYENEEAVDDSQLPKDRFSAERLKGVDSTLKIQPAELGDSAVYLCASSRQGVTGELFFGEGSRLTVL.

This clone was recorded a few times. J is TRBJ2-3 and V is TRBV14; D not certain. V lost 4 bases and J 4 bases, leaving 6 bases between the germline ends. The germline CDR1 and CDR2 sequences are SGHDN and FVKESK. The CDR3 spans 12 residues. CDR3 amino acids: CASSPFADTQYF. The CDR3 nucleotides read TGTGCCAGCAGCCCCTTCGCAGATACGCAGTATTTT.

The V gene is TRBV6-6, the J gene TRBJ2-1; D unclear. Germline V gene lookup returns CDR1 MNHNY and CDR2 SVGAGI (reference sequence). V was trimmed by 8 bases and J by 0 bases, leaving 11 bases between them. The CDR3 extends over 14 amino acids. The CDR3 DNA follows: TGTGCCAGCCAAAAGCCGAGCTCCTACAATGAGCAGTTCTTC. It translates to CASQKPSSYNEQFF.